Below, 23 T cell receptor beta chains from the same sample are listed, as sequenced in a study of OX40 agonist ivuxolimab in advanced cancers. Some clones are missing from TCRdb's copy, which holds only in-frame ones; the method was immunoSEQ multiplex PCR. The data contain roughly 68,000 clones, more than 65% of them singletons. The material sequenced was CD4+ or CD8+ T cells sorted from blood, taken in a trial of the OX40 agonist ivuxolimab. The receptors originated from an adult with an advanced solid tumor such as melanoma, head and neck, liver or kidney cancer.

The rearrangement joins TRBV6-5 to TRBJ2-1; unclear D gene. V was shortened by 4 bases and J by 4 bases, with 14 bases between the two germline ends. Germline CDR1 MNHEY, CDR2 SVGAGI. The CDR3 sequence is 15 residues long. Written as DNA, the CDR3 is TGTGCCAGCAGTTCGGCGTCCCCCCCATACAATGAGCAGTTCTTC. Its protein product is CASSSASPPYNEQFF.

The chain recombines TRBV5-4 with TRBJ2-2; tentatively, D is TRBD1 or TRBD2 (5 bases each). The germline V gene encodes CDR1 SGHNT and CDR2 YYREEE (reference sequence). The CDR3 contains 15 residues. Trimming took 4 bases from V and 5 from J, leaving 15 bases between them. CDR3 in amino acids: CASSTRDRETGELFF. Here the CDR3 DNA reads TGTGCCAGCAGCACCAGGGACCGTGAAACCGGGGAGCTGTTTTTT.

The gene calls are TRBV18 and TRBJ1-2; weak D call: TRBD1 (5 bases). There are 15 residues in the CDR3. Per the germline V gene, CDR1 is KGHSH and CDR2 is LQKENI. With 3 bases removed from V and 1 base from J, the gap between germline ends came to 12 bases. The CDR3 DNA is TGTGCCAGCTCACCCGGGACGGGCTTTAACTATGGCTACACCTTC. Translating it yields CASSPGTGFNYGYTF.

The chain has TRBV18 and TRBJ1-5; 9 nucleotides line up with TRBD1. This CDR3 contains 16 residues. Germline assignment: CDR1 KGHSH and CDR2 LQKENI. The V segment lost 8 bases and the J segment 0 bases; nucleotides outside the gene matches: 8. The CDR3 coding sequence is TGTGCCAGCGGGGGACAGGGAGGGGATAGCAATCAGCCCCAGCATTTT. Protein: CASGGQGGDSNQPQHF. Full variable domain (missing parts from reference TRBV18 and TRBJ1-5): NAGVMQNPRHLVRRRGQEARLRCSPMKGHSHVYWYRQLPEEGLKFMVYLQKENIIDESGMPKERFSAEFPKEGPSILRIQQVVRGDSAAYFCASGGQGGDSNQPQHFGDGTRLSIL.

This sequence joins TRBV7-2 and TRBJ2-3; 9 bases fit TRBD2. Losses at the gene ends were 8 bases for V and 1 base for J; bases not matched to a gene: 4. CDR1 SGHTA and CDR2 FQGNSA come from the germline V gene. The CDR3 is made up of 14 amino acids. CDR3 residues: CASGRTSGTDTQYF. For the CDR3, the DNA is TGTGCCAGCGGCAGGACTAGCGGCACAGATACGCAGTATTTT. Drawing the rest from reference TRBV7-2 and TRBJ2-3, the complete variable domain is GAGVSQSPSNKVTEKGKDVELRCDPISGHTALYWYRQSLGQGLEFLIYFQGNSAPDKSGLPSDRFSAERTGGSVSTLTIQRTQQEDSAVYLCASGRTSGTDTQYFGPGTRLTVL.

This clone was seen a few times. The chain combines TRBV30 with TRBJ2-5; 7 bases are a match to TRBD2. V shed 4 bases, J shed 2 bases, and the junction held 10 bases outside the gene matches. The germline gives CDR1 GTSNPN, CDR2 SVGIG (reference sequence). The CDR3 totals 15 residues. Here the CDR3 reads CAWTGTKLVQETQYF. CDR3 in DNA: TGTGCCTGGACCGGGACTAAGTTGGTTCAAGAGACCCAGTACTTC.

The chain uses TRBV14 and TRBJ2-7; 7 bases line up with TRBD2. V shed 4 bases and J 4 bases; nucleotides not matched to a gene: 7. CDR3 length: 14 residues. CDR1 and CDR2 from the germline V gene are SGHDN and FVKESK. CDR3 bases: TGTGCCAGCAGCCGAATAGCGGGCTGGTACGAGCAGTACTTC. It translates to CASSRIAGWYEQYF.

The chain couples TRBV5-1 to TRBJ2-2, with D unclear. CDR3 length: 14 residues. Germline V gives CDR1 SGHRS, CDR2 YFSETQ. V lost 3 bases and J 6 bases, leaving 12 bases between the germline ends. The DNA of the CDR3 is TGCGCCAGCAGCTCAACCGTTCCGGCCGGGGAGCTGTTTTTT. Its translation: CASSSTVPAGELFF. The full variable domain, with the rest looked up from reference TRBV5-1 and TRBJ2-2, is KAGVTQTPRYLIKTRGQQVTLSCSPISGHRSVSWYQQTPGQGLQFLFEYFSETQRNKGNFPGRFSGRQFSNSRSEMNVSTLELGDSALYLCASSSTVPAGELFFGEGSRLTVL.

The genes are TRBV19 and TRBJ2-1; D is ambiguous. V was trimmed by 3 bases and J by 4 bases, leaving 13 bases between them. The germline V gene has CDR1 LNHDA and CDR2 SQIVND (reference sequence). The CDR3 contains 15 residues. The CDR3 loop reads CASSISPQRYNEQFF. The CDR3 DNA is TGTGCCAGTAGTATTTCCCCGCAGAGATACAATGAGCAGTTCTTC.

The chain links TRBV5-6 to TRBJ2-2, with D perhaps assigned TRBD1 or TRBD2 (5 bases each). CDR1 and CDR2 from the germline V gene are SGHDT and YYEEEE. This CDR3 has 16 residues. V lost 4 bases, J lost 0 bases, and 13 bases lay in between. The DNA of the CDR3 is TGTGCCAGCAGCAAGAGGGACGGATCGAACACCGGGGAGCTGTTTTTT. This translates into CASSKRDGSNTGELFF.

This chain uses TRBV19 with TRBJ1-1; TRBD1 might be the D (5 bases). Per the germline V gene, CDR1 is LNHDA and CDR2 is SQIVND (reference sequence). Trimming shortened V by 4 bases and J by 5 bases, and 14 bases separated the two germline ends. The CDR3 loop spans 14 amino acids. CDR3 sequence (DNA): TGTGCCAGTAGTAGGCAGGGCGGAGGGACTGAAGCTTTCTTT. This sequence encodes CASSRQGGGTEAFF.

This clone was seen just once. The genes are TRBV10-3 and TRBJ1-6; possibly TRBD1 for D (6 bases). This CDR3 has 14 residues. The V end was cut by 3 bases, the J end by 7 bases, with 10 bases between. Germline V gene lookup returns CDR1 ENHRY and CDR2 SYGVKD. CDR3 sequence: CAISETQGNSPLHF. CDR3 DNA sequence: TGTGCCATCAGTGAAACGCAGGGGAATTCACCCCTCCACTTT.

The chain joins TRBV13 to TRBJ2-7; a possible D gene is TRBD2 (5 bases). Germline CDR1 and CDR2: PRHDT and FYEKMQ (reference sequence). V dropped 5 bases and J dropped 4 bases, with 18 bases sitting between them. The CDR3 is 15 residues long. The CDR3 DNA sequence: TGTGCCAGCAGCCCAGCCCCCACTACTAGGTACGAGCAGTACTTC. This translates into CASSPAPTTRYEQYF.

The rearrangement links TRBV9 to TRBJ2-2; tentative D call: TRBD1 (7 bases). Germline V gene lookup returns CDR1 SGDLS and CDR2 YYNGEE. CDR3 length equals 16 residues. Trimming shortened V by 1 base and J by 5 bases, and 15 bases separated the two germline ends. The CDR3 nucleotides are TGTGCCAGCAGCGTATTAACAGGGGAGGCGACCGGGGAGCTGTTTTTT. Its protein is CASSVLTGEATGELFF.

This chain's CDR3 is CASSPRGRGKGEAFF. The CDR3 nucleotides read TGTGCCAGCAGCCCCCGTGGGAGGGGTAAAGGTGAAGCTTTCTTT. This chain uses TRBV5-8 with TRBJ1-1; tentatively, D is TRBD1 (5 bases). V dropped 4 bases and J dropped 7 bases, with 20 bases sitting between them. Germline V lookup: CDR1 SGHTS, CDR2 YDEGEE. The CDR3 has 15 amino acids.

The rearrangement joins TRBV7-8 to TRBJ2-3; D not certain. Germline assignment: CDR1 SGHVS and CDR2 FQNEAQ. CDR3 length equals 15 residues. V lost 0 bases and J lost 0, with 7 bases in between. The CDR3 nucleotides read TGTGCCAGCAGCTTAGCGGGGTCTAGCACAGATACGCAGTATTTT. Translation gives CASSLAGSSTDTQYF.

The chain recombines TRBV9 with TRBJ2-3, with D uncertain. The V gene's germline CDR1 is SGDLS and CDR2 YYNGEE. With 3 bases removed from V and 4 bases from J, the gap between germline ends came to 6 bases. The CDR3 spans 12 residues. In DNA form, the CDR3 reads TGTGCCAGCAGCGACCCCTCAGATACGCAGTATTTT. Encoded protein: CASSDPSDTQYF.

The V and J genes are TRBV19 and TRBJ2-1; 9 bases map to TRBD2. V lost 3 bases, J lost 7 bases, and 13 bases stayed unmatched. The CDR3 is 17 residues long. Per the germline V gene, CDR1 is LNHDA and CDR2 is SQIVND (reference sequence). CDR3 in DNA: TGTGCCAGTAGTATTAGGATGGCGGGAGGGTTTGGGAATGAGCAGTTCTTC. This sequence encodes CASSIRMAGGFGNEQFF. The variable domain in full, with the rest retrieved from reference TRBV19 and TRBJ2-1, is DGGITQSPKYLFRKEGQNVTLSCEQNLNHDAMYWYRQDPGQGLRLIYYSQIVNDFQKGDIAEGYSVSREKKESFPLTVTSAQKNPTAFYLCASSIRMAGGFGNEQFFGPGTRLTVL.

The gene calls are TRBV28 and TRBJ2-7, with D perhaps given as TRBD1 or TRBD2 (5 bases each). Germline assignment: CDR1 MDHEN and CDR2 SYDVKM. Trimming pared 6 bases from V and 3 bases from J, leaving 21 bases between. The length of the CDR3 is 16 residues. The CDR3 reads CASRRHTGTEIYEQYF. The CDR3 DNA reads TGTGCCAGCAGGCGGCACACCGGGACCGAGATCTACGAGCAGTACTTC.

The chain carries TRBV28 and TRBJ2-7, with 12 bases matching TRBD1. Losses at the gene ends were 4 bases for V and 9 bases for J; bases not matched to a gene: 16. This CDR3 is 17 amino acids long. The germline V gene has CDR1 MDHEN and CDR2 SYDVKM. CDR3 protein: CASSSGGRGQGALVQYF. As DNA, the CDR3 is TGTGCCAGCAGTTCAGGTGGACGGGGACAGGGGGCGCTGGTGCAGTACTTC.

The chain carries TRBV28 and TRBJ2-3; the D is unclear. The CDR3 consists of 11 residues. CDR1 and CDR2 from the germline V gene are MDHEN and SYDVKM. V was pared by 9 bases and J by 8 bases, with 12 bases between. DNA for the CDR3: TGTGCCAGTGAAAACAGTCCTACGCAGTATTTT. It codes for CASENSPTQYF.

The chain joins TRBV18 to TRBJ1-5; a possible D gene is TRBD1 (6 bases). The CDR3 spans 12 residues. The V end lost 10 bases, the J end lost 3 bases, and 10 bases lay between the germline ends. Germline V gives CDR1 KGHSH, CDR2 LQKENI. CDR3 sequence reads: CATSGDNQPQHF. CDR3 coding DNA: TGTGCCACGTCAGGGGACAATCAGCCCCAGCATTTT.

V usage is TRBV6-5 and J usage is TRBJ2-1; 7 positions agree with TRBD2. CDR3 length: 15 residues. Trimming at V came to 2 bases and at J to 10 bases, leaving 11 bases not matched to a gene. CDR1 and CDR2 (germline): MNHEY, SVGAGI. Here the CDR3 DNA reads TGTGCCAGCAGTTACCAGCGGGGACTTTACGTGGAGCAGTTCTTC. Protein product: CASSYQRGLYVEQFF.